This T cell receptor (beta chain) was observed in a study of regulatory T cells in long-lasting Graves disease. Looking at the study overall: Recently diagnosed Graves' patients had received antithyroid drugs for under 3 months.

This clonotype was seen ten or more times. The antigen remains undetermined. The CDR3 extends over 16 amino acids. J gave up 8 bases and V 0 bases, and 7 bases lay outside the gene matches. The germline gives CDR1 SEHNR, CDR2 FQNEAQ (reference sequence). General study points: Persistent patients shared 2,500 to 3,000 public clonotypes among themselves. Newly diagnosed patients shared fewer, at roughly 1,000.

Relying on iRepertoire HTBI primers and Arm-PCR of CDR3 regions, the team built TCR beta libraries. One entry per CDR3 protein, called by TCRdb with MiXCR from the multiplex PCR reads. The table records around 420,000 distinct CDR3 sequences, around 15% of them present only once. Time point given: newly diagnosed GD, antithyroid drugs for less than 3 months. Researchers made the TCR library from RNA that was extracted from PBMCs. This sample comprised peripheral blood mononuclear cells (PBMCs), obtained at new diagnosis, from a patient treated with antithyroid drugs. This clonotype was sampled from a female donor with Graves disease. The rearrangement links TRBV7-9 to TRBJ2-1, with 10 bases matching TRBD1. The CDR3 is CASSLAGTGVWDEQFF. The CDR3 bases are TGTGCCAGCAGCTTAGCCGGGACAGGGGTATGGGATGAGCAGTTCTTC. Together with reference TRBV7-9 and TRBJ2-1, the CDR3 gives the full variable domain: DTGVSQNPRHKITKRGQNVTFRCDPISEHNRLYWYRQTLGQGPEFLTYFQNEAQLEKSRLLSDRFSAERPKGSFSTLEIQRTEQGDSAMYLCASSLAGTGVWDEQFFGPGTRLTVL.